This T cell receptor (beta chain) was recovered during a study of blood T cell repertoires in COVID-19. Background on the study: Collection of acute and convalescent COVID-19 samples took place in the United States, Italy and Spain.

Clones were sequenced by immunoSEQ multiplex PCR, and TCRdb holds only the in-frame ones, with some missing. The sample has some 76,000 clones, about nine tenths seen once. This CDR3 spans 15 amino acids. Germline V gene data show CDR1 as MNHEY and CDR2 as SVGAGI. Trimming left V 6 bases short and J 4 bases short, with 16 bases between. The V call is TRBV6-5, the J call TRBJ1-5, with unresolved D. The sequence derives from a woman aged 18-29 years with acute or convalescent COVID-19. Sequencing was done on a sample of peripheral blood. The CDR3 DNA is TGTGCCAGCAGAGCGGACCGAGGCGGTAATCAGCCCCAGCATTTT. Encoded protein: CASRADRGGNQPQHF.